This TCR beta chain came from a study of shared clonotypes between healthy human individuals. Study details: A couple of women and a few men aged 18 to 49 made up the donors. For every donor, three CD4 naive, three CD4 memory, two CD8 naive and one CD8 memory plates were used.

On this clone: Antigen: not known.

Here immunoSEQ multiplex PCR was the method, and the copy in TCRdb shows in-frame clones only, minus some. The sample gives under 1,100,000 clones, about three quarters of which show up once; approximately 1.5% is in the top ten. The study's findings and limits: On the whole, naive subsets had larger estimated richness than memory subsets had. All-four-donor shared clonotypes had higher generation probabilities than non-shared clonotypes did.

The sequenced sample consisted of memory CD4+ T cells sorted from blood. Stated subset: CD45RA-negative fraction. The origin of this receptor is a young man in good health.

The CDR3 is CASSLRRSNYGYTF. CDR3 nucleotide sequence: TGTGCCAGCAGCTTAAGGAGATCAAACTATGGCTACACCTTC. The chain links TRBV7-2 to TRBJ1-2; D gene unclear. This CDR3 spans 14 amino acids. V was shortened by 2 bases and J by 2 bases, with 9 bases between the two germline ends. The germline gives CDR1 SGHTA, CDR2 FQGNSA.